Listed here are 26 T cell receptor beta chains from one sample, sequenced in a study of T cells in Graves' hyperthyroidism and ophthalmopathy. TCR beta CDR3 regions were amplified from RNA transcripts. HTBI primers were employed in a first-round RT-PCR of the TCR CDR3. TCRdb used MiXCR to reprocess the multiplex PCR reads, holding one entry per CDR3 protein. The sample shows about 640,000 distinct CDR3 sequences, under 25% of them seen only once. Material for sequencing was blood. Source of these receptors: a man younger than 45 with Graves' ophthalmopathy.

This clonotype was detected many times. This rearrangement joins TRBV11-3 to TRBJ2-3; 13 bases fit TRBD2. Germline values: CDR1 SGHNT, CDR2 YENEEA. The CDR3 runs 17 residues. With V trimmed by 4 bases and J by 5 bases, 9 bases remained unmatched. The CDR3 sequence is CASSSPTSGRLGDTQYF. CDR3 in DNA: TGTGCCAGCAGCTCACCGACTAGCGGGAGGCTCGGAGATACGCAGTATTTT.

CDR3 loop: CSAMTGVRLNQPQHF. CDR3 DNA: TGCAGTGCTATGACAGGGGTAAGACTTAATCAGCCCCAGCATTTT. The V call is TRBV20-1, the J call TRBJ1-5, with 8 positions matching TRBD1. Germline trimming cut 4 bases from V and 4 bases from J; bases unmatched to any gene: 9. The CDR3 has 15 amino acids. Germline CDR1 DFQATT, CDR2 SNEGSKA (reference sequence).

V is TRBV3-1 and J is TRBJ2-5; D could derive from TRBD1 or TRBD2 (6 bases each). The CDR3 extends over 13 amino acids. V gave up 4 bases and J gave up 8 bases, with 14 bases separating them. The germline V gene encodes CDR1 LGHDT and CDR2 YNNKEL (reference sequence). The CDR3 DNA follows: TGTGCCAGCAGCCCCCCGGGGGCGCGAACCCAGTACTTC. It translates to CASSPPGARTQYF.

The chain joins TRBV4-1 to TRBJ2-5; D remains ambiguous. The germline CDR1 and CDR2 sequences are MGHRA and YSYEKL. CDR3 size: 16 residues. Between the trimmed V and J ends, which lost 6 bases and 3 bases, there was a span of 20 bases. CDR3 sequence: CASRHNPGRPEETQYF. CDR3 DNA sequence: TGCGCCAGCAGGCACAACCCCGGACGCCCCGAAGAGACCCAGTACTTC.

The gene calls are TRBV27 and TRBJ1-2; no reliable D call. CDR1 and CDR2 from the germline V gene are MNHEY and SMNVEV (reference sequence). CDR3 length: 14 residues. V was pared by 10 bases and J by 3 bases, with 18 bases between. CDR3 in amino acids: CATRPPQSYYGYTF. The CDR3 region has the DNA TGTGCCACCCGACCCCCCCAGTCCTACTATGGCTACACCTTC.

Only a few counts were recorded for this clonotype. The V gene is TRBV2, the J gene TRBJ2-5; TRBD1 matches 9 bases. There are 14 residues in the CDR3. With 7 bases clipped from V and 5 bases from J, the junction kept 8 bases outside the gene matches. CDR1 is SNHLY, CDR2 FYNNEI, per germline. In DNA, the CDR3 is TGTGCCAGCATGGGGGGACAGGGTGCGGAGACCCAGTACTTC. It specifies CASMGGQGAETQYF.

This clonotype occurred a few times. This rearrangement joins TRBV28 to TRBJ1-2, with D uncertain. The germline V gene encodes CDR1 MDHEN and CDR2 SYDVKM. The length of the CDR3 is 15 residues. Deletions cut 2 bases from V and 4 bases from J, with 14 bases between. DNA for the CDR3: TGTGCCAGCAGTTTAGACTTTCTTACTGGCTATGGCTACACCTTC. This sequence encodes CASSLDFLTGYGYTF.

The chain joins TRBV4-1 to TRBJ2-5; perhaps TRBD2 as D (5 bases). The CDR3 spans 17 residues. The ends were cut back, 0 bases at V and 1 base at J, with 15 bases in the middle. Germline CDR1 and CDR2: MGHRA and YSYEKL. CDR3 residues: CASSQDPPYSGQETQYF. Written as DNA, the CDR3 is TGCGCCAGCAGCCAAGATCCCCCCTACAGCGGCCAAGAGACCCAGTACTTC.

This clonotype showed up just a few times. This rearrangement joins TRBV7-3 to TRBJ2-5; D unresolved. CDR1 and CDR2 from the germline V gene are SGHTA and FQGTGA. Trimming pared 5 bases from V and 6 bases from J, leaving 16 bases between. The CDR3 contains 14 residues. CDR3 DNA sequence: TGTGCCAGCAGCCAAAACGGAGAAGGGCAGACCCAGTACTTC. Translated, it gives CASSQNGEGQTQYF. The full variable domain, its missing parts supplied by reference TRBV7-3 and TRBJ2-5, is GAGVSQTPSNKVTEKGKYVELRCDPISGHTALYWYRQSLGQGPEFLIYFQGTGAADDSGLPNDRFFAVRPEGSVSTLKIQRTERGDSAVYLCASSQNGEGQTQYFGPGTRLLVL.

The chain links TRBV7-9 to TRBJ2-7; D ambiguous. The germline V gene encodes CDR1 SEHNR and CDR2 FQNEAQ (reference sequence). The CDR3 loop spans 14 amino acids. Trimming took 0 bases from V and 2 from J, leaving 8 bases between them. The CDR3 region is CASSLAGNPYEQYF. CDR3 in DNA: TGTGCCAGCAGCTTAGCAGGGAATCCCTACGAGCAGTACTTC.

This clonotype showed up many times. This chain connects TRBV12-3 or TRBV12-4 to TRBJ1-2, with no clear D. Trimming left V 5 bases short and J 0 bases short, with 10 bases between. The CDR3 consists of 14 residues. CDR3 amino acids: CASSPAGTNYGYTF. The DNA of the CDR3 is TGTGCCAGCAGTCCCGCCGGGACTAACTATGGCTACACCTTC.

The V gene is TRBV14, the J gene TRBJ2-2; D gene unclear. Looked up from germline, CDR1 is SGHDN and CDR2 is FVKESK. The CDR3 contains 16 residues. The V end was cut by 2 bases, the J end by 4 bases, with 14 bases between. The CDR3 sequence: CASSQYPFWATGELFF. The DNA of the CDR3 is TGTGCCAGCAGCCAATATCCTTTTTGGGCCACCGGGGAGCTGTTTTTT.

The rearrangement uses TRBV6-1 and TRBJ2-5; TRBD2 matches 8 bases. Per germline, CDR1 MNHNS and CDR2 SASEGT. Trimming took 7 bases from V and 2 from J; bases not matched to a gene: 6. The CDR3 covers 14 residues. The CDR3 loop is CASNLAGAQETQYF. In DNA, the CDR3 is TGTGCCAGCAACCTAGCGGGCGCACAAGAGACCCAGTACTTC.

The CDR3 here is CATQGLAGNEQFF. DNA of the CDR3: TGTGCAACCCAGGGGCTAGCGGGAAATGAGCAGTTCTTC. The chain recombines TRBV2 with TRBJ2-1; 9 bases match TRBD2. The CDR3 is made up of 13 amino acids. Germline V gene lookup returns CDR1 SNHLY and CDR2 FYNNEI.

The chain couples TRBV29-1 to TRBJ1-2; no clear D. CDR3 length: 12 residues. With 3 bases removed from V and 5 bases from J, the gap between germline ends came to 10 bases. Germline values: CDR1 SQVTM, CDR2 ANQGSEA. The CDR3 DNA reads TGCAGCGTTGATCCTACCTATTATGGCTACACCTTC. It translates to CSVDPTYYGYTF.

This clonotype was detected ten times or more. This chain joins TRBV27 and TRBJ1-5, with a weak D call TRBD1 (5 bases). CDR1 and CDR2 from the germline V gene are MNHEY and SMNVEV (reference sequence). This CDR3 has 15 residues. Trimming left V 6 bases short and J 0 bases short, with 12 bases between. This CDR3 reads CASRQLQDSNQPQHF. The CDR3 bases are TGTGCCAGCAGACAACTACAGGATAGCAATCAGCCCCAGCATTTT.

In its sample, this clonotype was seen once. This may arise from a read error, as a much more abundant clone is one base away. The gene calls are TRBV2 and TRBJ2-2; D remains unclear. The CDR3 is 15 amino acids. Germline CDR1 SNHLY, CDR2 FYNNEI. Trimming shortened V by 3 bases and J by 4 bases, and 12 bases separated the two germline ends. For the CDR3, the DNA is TGTGCCAGCAGTGATAGGCTTCGGAGCACCGGGGAGCTGTTTTTT. This gives the protein CASSDRLRSTGELFF.

This clonotype has a handful of counts. The chain carries TRBV5-4 and TRBJ1-2; the D is unclear. Looked up from germline, CDR1 is SGHNT and CDR2 is YYREEE (reference sequence). The CDR3 has 13 residues. V gave up 0 bases and J gave up 3 bases, with 6 bases separating them. CDR3 in amino acids: CASSLGKDYGYTF. For the CDR3, the DNA is TGTGCCAGCAGCTTGGGGAAGGACTATGGCTACACCTTC. The whole variable domain, filled in from reference TRBV5-4 and TRBJ1-2, reads ETGVTQSPTHLIKTRGQQVTLRCSSQSGHNTVSWYQQALGQGPQFIFQYYREEENGRGNFPPRFSGLQFPNYSSELNVNALELDDSALYLCASSLGKDYGYTFGSGTRLTVV.

The chain uses TRBV7-9 and TRBJ2-5, with TRBD1 matching over 7 bases. Trimming cost V 0 bases and J 4 bases; bases outside gene matches: 5. This CDR3 comprises 15 residues. CDR1 and CDR2 from the germline V gene are SEHNR and FQNEAQ (reference sequence). The chain's CDR3 is CASSLAQTGRETQYF. The CDR3 nucleotides read TGTGCCAGCAGCTTAGCTCAGACAGGGCGAGAGACCCAGTACTTC.

The chain has TRBV7-9 and TRBJ2-5; D is possibly TRBD1 or TRBD2 (5 bases each). Per germline, CDR1 SEHNR and CDR2 FQNEAQ (reference sequence). Deletions cut 2 bases from V and 13 bases from J, with 17 bases between. CDR3 length equals 13 residues. The DNA of the CDR3 is TGTGCCAGCAGCTTAAATGAGGGGCGCGTCGCGTACTTC. It translates to CASSLNEGRVAYF. Full variable domain (rest looked up from reference TRBV7-9 and TRBJ2-5): DTGVSQNPRHKITKRGQNVTFRCDPISEHNRLYWYRQTLGQGPEFLTYFQNEAQLEKSRLLSDRFSAERPKGSFSTLEIQRTEQGDSAMYLCASSLNEGRVAYFGPGTRLLVL.

This clonotype occurred many times. This sequence joins TRBV2 and TRBJ2-1, with D possibly being TRBD2 (5 bases). The CDR3 consists of 15 residues. The V gene's germline CDR1 is SNHLY and CDR2 FYNNEI. V lost 7 bases to trimming and J lost 6 bases, with 19 bases between them. CDR3 protein: CASNTGGSKGNEQFF. In nucleotides, the CDR3 is TGTGCCAGCAATACCGGTGGGAGTAAGGGCAATGAGCAGTTCTTC. The full variable domain, completed using reference TRBV2 and TRBJ2-1, is EPEVTQTPSHQVTQMGQEVILRCVPISNHLYFYWYRQILGQKVEFLVSFYNNEISEKSEIFDDQFSVERPDGSNFTLKIRSTKLEDSAMYFCASNTGGSKGNEQFFGPGTRLTVL.

As to this clonotype: This may be a read error: a much more frequent sequence differs by one nucleotide. V and J are TRBV6-1 and TRBJ1-2; D gene uncertain. V was trimmed by 7 bases and J by 0 bases, leaving 9 bases between them. The CDR3 runs 13 residues. Germline CDR1 and CDR2: MNHNS and SASEGT. The CDR3: CASTEGANYGYTF. In nucleotides, the CDR3 is TGTGCCAGCACCGAGGGTGCTAACTATGGCTACACCTTC.

This clonotype came up many times. The chain uses TRBV27 and TRBJ1-5; TRBD1 might be the D (5 bases). From germline, CDR1 is MNHEY and CDR2 SMNVEV (reference sequence). V lost 1 base and J lost 4, with 11 bases in between. The CDR3 extends over 15 amino acids. The CDR3 coding sequence is TGTGCCAGCAGTTTATTCAGGGCGAGAAATCAGCCCCAGCATTTT. Its translation is CASSLFRARNQPQHF.

This chain links TRBV6-5 with TRBJ2-7; D ambiguous. In germline, CDR1 is MNHEY, CDR2 SVGAGI. The ends were cut back, 3 bases at V and 0 bases at J, with 18 bases in the middle. The CDR3 is 17 residues long. DNA for the CDR3: TGTGCCAGCAGTTATCTAAGGTCAGGTGAAAGCTCCTACGAGCAGTACTTC. Amino acids: CASSYLRSGESSYEQYF.

This clonotype was observed at least ten times. The chain uses TRBV20-1 and TRBJ1-1; weak D call: TRBD1 (6 bases). The V gene lost 6 bases and the J gene lost 0 bases, with 17 bases spanning the gap. The CDR3 extends over 15 amino acids. Germline CDR1 DFQATT, CDR2 SNEGSKA (reference sequence). DNA of the CDR3: TGCAGTGCCAAGGACCTACAGGGAATGAACACTGAAGCTTTCTTT. As protein: CSAKDLQGMNTEAFF.

The chain uses TRBV6-1 and TRBJ2-7; 15 bases agree with TRBD2. CDR1 and CDR2 (germline): MNHNS, SASEGT. The CDR3 runs 16 residues. J lost 9 bases, V lost 7 bases, and 13 bases had no gene match. The CDR3 protein is CASIPAPGTSGRLQYF. In DNA, the CDR3 is TGTGCCAGCATTCCGGCCCCCGGGACTAGCGGGAGGCTGCAGTACTTC.